The present T cell receptor beta chain was sequenced within a study of early T cells in non-severe SARS-CoV-2 infection (dated by TCRdb to about 2021). About the full investigation: Because TCR sequencing relied on bulk RNA taken from unsorted whole blood, pairing of alpha and beta chains was not possible. The paper as a whole reports these results and caveats: VDJdb matching was skewed toward anti-spike CD8 responses and likely underestimated virus-specific expansions by missing private and CD4 specificities.

The protocol used for the library was 5' RACE. The sequencer listed for this sample is NextSeq 500. The TCR library protocol attached unique molecular identifiers to individual cDNA molecules to correct for sequencing error and PCR bias. TCR alpha and beta chains were both sequenced, and the abundances of alpha and beta sequences in each sample were closely correlated with each other. Concerning the study's data processing: Decombinator V4 was used to perform V gene, J gene and CDR3 annotation of TCR sequences. Expanded TCRs were defined as changing significantly between any two time points under a Poisson model with p below 0.0001. Abundances of TCRs were expressed as counts per million after normalisation to the total number of TCRs sequenced in each sample. MAIT TCRs were defined by TRAV1-2 paired with TRAJ12, TRAJ20 or TRAJ33, and iNKT TCRs by TRAV10 paired with TRAJ18. VDJdb, accessed on 1 November 2021, was searched for TCRs annotated for CMV, EBV and SARS-CoV-2, and TCRs annotated for more than one antigen were excluded. TCRdb reworked the public reads: Q25 trimming with fastp, MiXCR clone assembly, productive beta chains retained. Here each entry gathers all rows of one CDR3 protein and keeps the most common genes and DNA. The V and J calls shown here were made by TCRdb, not taken from the authors' results. This sample comprises about 39,000 distinct CDR3 sequences, roughly 7% of them detected only once. The ten largest clones represent 6.5% to 9.5% of the sample.

This was a case-control study nested in a cohort of healthcare workers in London, UK, who had nasopharyngeal swab PCR tests and blood samples taken every week. Healthcare workers were recruited between 23 and 31 March 2020, during the week of the UK lockdown, and were followed weekly for up to about 15 weeks. V loses 4 bases, J loses 10 bases, and the germline ends lie 11 bases apart. The CDR3 holds 12 amino acids from the cysteine to the phenylalanine. Of the read, only the CDR3 DNA is kept; its 36 bases are in frame from base 1. Per the germline V gene (reference sequence), LNHDA is the CDR1 and SQIVND is the CDR2. Note on this clonotype: What this receptor recognizes is not known. A read error is possible here, since a much larger clone lies one base away.

Source material: whole blood. The chain is assembled from TRBV19 and TRBJ2-1; confidence is insufficient to name the D gene. The TCR was taken from an adult who was a healthcare worker with PCR-confirmed SARS-CoV-2 infection or an uninfected control (not recorded which). The CDR3 region reads CASSNEDVEQFF. The nucleotides are TGTGCCAGTAGTAACGAGGACGTAGAGCAGTTCTTC.